This T cell receptor (beta chain) appears in the sequencing data of a study of identical twins. In TCRdb, the 5' RACE reads were re-called with MiXCR into one record per CDR3 protein. The table lists hundreds of thousands of distinct CDR3 sequences, 6.5% to 8.5% of them singletons, with less than 2% in the top ten. A remark on this clonotype: Its matching antigen is unknown.

Trimming took 8 bases from V and 4 from J, leaving 14 bases between them. Looked up from germline, CDR1 is ENHRY and CDR2 is SYGVKD. The length of the CDR3 is 14 residues. Broader study findings: The same donors were not followed; conclusions instead depended on cross-sectional statistical analysis.

Healthy Caucasians were all of the donors. These data were also filed under a second study, of yellow fever vaccine responses in identical twins.

V and J are TRBV10-3 and TRBJ2-2; D tentatively reads TRBD1 or TRBD2 (5 bases each). The source of this sequence is a woman aged 18 to 35 in good health. The sequencing sample was made of memory (CD45RO+) T cells sorted from blood. CDR3 in DNA: TGTGCCATCGCCCGGGACCGACTCACCGGGGAGCTGTTTTTT. Protein sequence: CAIARDRLTGELFF.